This T cell receptor (beta chain) originates from a study of regulatory T cells in long-lasting Graves disease (dated by TCRdb to the early 2020s). Turning to the overall study: Newly diagnosed Graves' disease patients had taken antithyroid drugs for less than 3 months. Persistent Graves' disease patients were compared with newly diagnosed Graves' disease patients by peripheral blood TCR sequencing and RNA sequencing. The study took place in China and was registered as a clinical trial. A total of 35 or so samples were covered by TCR sequencing, comprising approximately 13 persistent and about 20 newly diagnosed Graves' disease patients.

From a lookup of the germline V gene (reference sequence), CDR1 and CDR2 are LNHDA and SQIVND. The V and J ends are trimmed by 5 bases and 1 base, leaving 13 bases between them. The CDR3 covers 15 residues, taking in both the cysteine and the phenylalanine. The kept DNA is CDR3 alone, 45 bases in frame from the first base. Libraries were constructed by multiplex PCR. Sequencing took place on an Illumina HiSeq 4000. To build TCR beta libraries, CDR3 regions were amplified by Arm-PCR using iRepertoire HTBI primers. Before sequencing, the PCR products underwent gel purification. Regarding the original processing steps: Gene usage analysis of CDR3 amino acid clonotypes used the 55 to 80 TRBV and 14 TRBJ segments found across samples. COPE and FqMerger were used to merge the filtered high-quality paired reads into contigs. BLAST was used to align contigs to IMGT TRBV, TRBD and TRBJ reference genes, with CDR3 defined following IMGT. Any clonotype with a frequency above 0.1% was classified as a highly expanded clone. Repertoire diversity was measured by Shannon entropy, and V-J evenness by the Gini coefficient. Public clonotypes were defined as clonotypes shared by more than one individual. Clones were called with MiXCR by TCRdb after fastp trimmed the public reads at Q25, and only in-frame beta chains were retained. Every entry covers one CDR3 protein and lists the most common genes and DNA from its rows. These V and J calls originate from TCRdb's pipeline instead of the authors' own analysis. This sample holds about 620,000 distinct CDR3 sequences; roughly 15% were observed only once. The top ten hold approximately 20% of the sample.

Study-wide conclusions, independent of this receptor: TRBV28, TRBJ1-2 and TRBJ2-5 were preferentially used in persistent disease, while TRBV20-1 and TRBJ2-1 were favored in newly diagnosed disease. Persistent Graves' disease patients showed lower TCR Shannon entropy and fewer highly expanded clones than newly diagnosed patients, suggesting clonal expansion. Only peripheral blood was studied, because thyroid tissue, the primary lesion, was inaccessible. The authors noted that the small sample size was a limitation that may lower accuracy. Only the TCR beta chain was sequenced and analyzed. A larger number of public clonotypes was shared among persistent patients (fewer than 3,000) than among newly diagnosed patients (over 850).

This clonotype showed up just a few times. Which antigen it targets is not known. Per-base qualities were not stored, and no clone one base away is much larger. This specimen's time point label, per the study, means: newly diagnosed GD, antithyroid drugs for less than 3 months. For both TCR sequencing and RNA sequencing, RNA was extracted from PBMCs using TRIzol. The diagnosis of Graves' disease was made according to American Thyroid Association guidelines. Patients for the study were recruited at an endocrinology department in Xi'an, China. Each patient gave approximately 9 milliliters of peripheral blood, collected in an EDTA anticoagulant tube. Ficoll Paque Plus density gradient separation was used to isolate PBMCs, and no further T cell sorting was performed. An Agilent 2100 Bioanalyzer and agarose gel were used to assess RNA quality, and a NanoDrop 2000 was used to measure RNA concentration. These records were also assigned to another study, of T cells in Graves' hyperthyroidism and ophthalmopathy. From the second report: A patient counted as having stable Graves' hyperthyroidism if no progression to ophthalmopathy occurred over 18 months of follow-up. Hyperthyroidism patients were newly diagnosed, with disease duration under 2 months, and aged 18 to 65 years. Patients with uncontrolled infections, other autoimmune diseases, pregnancy or lactation were excluded. Clinical symptoms, serum thyroxine and TRAb, thyroid ultrasound, and orbital computed tomography formed the basis for the diagnoses. The first round of RT-PCR for the TCR CDR3 was performed with the HTBI primer set and the Qiagen OneStep RT-PCR kit. Blood samples also contained most of the expanded thyroid clonotypes (frequency above 0.001), which suggests that blood repertoires may reflect thyroid immune responses. Ophthalmopathy was separated from stable hyperthyroidism by a 13 V-J signature model, with approximately 85% sensitivity and about 81% specificity obtained in cross-validation and 80%/75% obtained in testing. In validation, the model predicted progression to ophthalmopathy with over 60% sensitivity and around 72% specificity, a median of about 6.7 months before onset. To identify TCR V-J signatures that set the groups apart, the researchers used a discovery cohort of 100 patients, made up of some 41 with Graves' ophthalmopathy and 57 with stable Graves' hyperthyroidism. An independent validation cohort of some 18 hyperthyroidism patients and approximately 17 patients who later progressed to ophthalmopathy tested prospective prediction of ophthalmopathy. For training and testing, the 100 or so patients in the discovery cohort were randomly divided in a 7:3 ratio. Thyroid tissue and blood T-cell repertoires from roughly 6 Graves' hyperthyroidism patients were also compared in the study. After sampling, hyperthyroidism patients received methimazole starting at 30 mg daily, and ophthalmopathy patients received high-dose intravenous methylprednisolone. Libraries were constructed in a second round of multiplex PCR, after which size selection and purification were performed. Libraries were sequenced paired-end with 100 bp reads on an Illumina HiSeq2000. SOAPnuke was used to process the raw data, removing reads that contained adapters or uncalled bases, had a mean Phred below 15, or lacked an exact match to the constant primer or identifier. COPE v1.2.5 was used to merge high-quality paired reads, and clonotypes were defined as unique nucleotide sequences. MiTCR v1.1 was used to align the clonotypes against IMGT TRBV, TRBD and TRBJ reference segments. Only V-J combinations with frequency above 0.0001, covering roughly 99% of repertoires, were analysed. The TCS score was defined as F50 (clonal expansion) divided by E x V (chaos), with BLOSUM62-based TCRdist calculated between CDR3 peptides within each V-J. Welch's t-statistics and random forest reduced 514 V-J features to 10 to 15, which were used in a naive Bayes classifier (R e1071). Sample size was not statistically predetermined, and investigators were not blinded to group allocation. The paper describes TCR Vbeta CDR3 sequencing of around 130 peripheral blood samples, made up of under 50 ophthalmopathy patients, roughly 72 hyperthyroidism patients and roughly 17 progressor patients.

The specimen was peripheral blood mononuclear cells (PBMCs), collected at new diagnosis, from a patient treated with antithyroid drugs. Recombination linked TRBV19 to TRBJ2-3; the best D guess is TRBD2, with 6 bases matching. This receptor was obtained from a woman younger than 45 with Graves disease. Donor details come from another sample of the same person, matched by shared clones. The CDR3 here reads CASSRREWGTDTQYF. The DNA sequence follows: TGTGCCAGTAGTCGACGGGAGTGGGGCACAGATACGCAGTATTTT.